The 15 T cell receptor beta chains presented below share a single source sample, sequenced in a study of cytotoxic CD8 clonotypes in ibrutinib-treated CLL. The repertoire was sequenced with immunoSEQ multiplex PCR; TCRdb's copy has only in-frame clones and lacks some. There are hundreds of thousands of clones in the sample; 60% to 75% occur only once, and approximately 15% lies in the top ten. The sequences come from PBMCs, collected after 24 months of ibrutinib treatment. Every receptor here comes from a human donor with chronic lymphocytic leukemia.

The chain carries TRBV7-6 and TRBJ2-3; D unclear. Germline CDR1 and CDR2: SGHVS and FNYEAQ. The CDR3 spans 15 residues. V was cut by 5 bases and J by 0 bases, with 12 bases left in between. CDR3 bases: TGTGCCAGCAGCCCCCGGACGGGTAGCACAGATACGCAGTATTTT. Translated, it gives CASSPRTGSTDTQYF.

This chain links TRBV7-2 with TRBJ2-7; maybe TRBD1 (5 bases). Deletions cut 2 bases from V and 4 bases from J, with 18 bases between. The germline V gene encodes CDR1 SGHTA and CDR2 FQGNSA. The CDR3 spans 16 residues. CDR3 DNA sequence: TGTGCCAGCAGCTTATCCGGTATGCAGGGAAGATACGAGCAGTACTTC. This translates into CASSLSGMQGRYEQYF.

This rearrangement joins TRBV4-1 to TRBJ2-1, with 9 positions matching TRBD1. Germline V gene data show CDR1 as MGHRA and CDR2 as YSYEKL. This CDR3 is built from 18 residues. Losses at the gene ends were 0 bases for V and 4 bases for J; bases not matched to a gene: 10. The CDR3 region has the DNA TGCGCCAGCAGCCAAGACCAATTTTGGACAGGGGCTTACAATGAGCAGTTCTTC. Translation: CASSQDQFWTGAYNEQFF.

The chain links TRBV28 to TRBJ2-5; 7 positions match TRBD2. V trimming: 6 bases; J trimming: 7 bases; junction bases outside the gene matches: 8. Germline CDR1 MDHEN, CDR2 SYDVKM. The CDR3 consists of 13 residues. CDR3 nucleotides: TGTGCCAGCAGAGCCACGCCGGGGGGGACCCAGTACTTC. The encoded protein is CASRATPGGTQYF.

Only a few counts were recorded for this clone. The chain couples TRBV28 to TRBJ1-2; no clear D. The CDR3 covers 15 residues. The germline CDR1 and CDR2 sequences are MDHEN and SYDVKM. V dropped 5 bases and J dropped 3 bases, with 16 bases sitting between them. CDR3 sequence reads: CASSPSEFLHYGYTF. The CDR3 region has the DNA TGTGCCAGCAGTCCCTCAGAGTTTCTACACTATGGCTACACCTTC.

CDR3 sequence: CASSPSTSSNQPQHF. CDR3 DNA: TGTGCCAGCAGCCCCTCGACAAGTAGCAATCAGCCCCAGCATTTT. V is TRBV7-2 and J is TRBJ1-5; no clear D gene. V was clipped by 5 bases and J by 0 bases, with 11 bases between them. CDR1 is SGHTA and CDR2 is FQGNSA in the germline V gene. CDR3 length: 15 residues.

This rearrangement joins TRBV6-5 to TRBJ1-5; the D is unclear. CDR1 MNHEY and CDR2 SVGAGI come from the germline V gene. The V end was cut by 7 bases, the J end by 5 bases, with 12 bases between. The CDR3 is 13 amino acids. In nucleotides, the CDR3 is TGTGCCAGCACCACGGGTCGGGATCAGCCCCAGCATTTT. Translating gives CASTTGRDQPQHF.

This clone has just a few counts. CDR3 sequence: CSVEGDRASYEQYF. CDR3 DNA: TGCAGCGTTGAAGGTGACAGGGCCTCCTACGAGCAGTACTTC. The rearrangement links TRBV29-1 to TRBJ2-7; the match to TRBD1 covers 7 bases. The germline gives CDR1 SQVTM, CDR2 ANQGSEA. The CDR3 loop spans 14 amino acids. V shed 1 base, J shed 0 bases, and the junction held 3 bases outside the gene matches.

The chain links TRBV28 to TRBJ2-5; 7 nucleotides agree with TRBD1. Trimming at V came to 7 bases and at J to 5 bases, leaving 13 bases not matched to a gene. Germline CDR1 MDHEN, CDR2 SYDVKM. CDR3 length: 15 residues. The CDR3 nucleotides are TGTGCCAGCATGGAAGGGGGCGCTTCCATGGAGACCCAGTACTTC. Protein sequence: CASMEGGASMETQYF.

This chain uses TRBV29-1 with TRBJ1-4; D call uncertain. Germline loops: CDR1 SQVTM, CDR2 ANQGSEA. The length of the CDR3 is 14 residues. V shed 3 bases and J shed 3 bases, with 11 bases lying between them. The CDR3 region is CSVETGRSNEKLFF. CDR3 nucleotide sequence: TGCAGCGTTGAGACGGGGAGGTCTAATGAAAAACTGTTTTTT.

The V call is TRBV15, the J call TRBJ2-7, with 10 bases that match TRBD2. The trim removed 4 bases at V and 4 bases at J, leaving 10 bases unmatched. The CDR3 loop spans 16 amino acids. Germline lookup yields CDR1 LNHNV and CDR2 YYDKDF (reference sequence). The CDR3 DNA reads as TGTGCCACCAGCACTTCGTTCAGCGGGAGGGGGTACGAGCAGTACTTC. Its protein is CATSTSFSGRGYEQYF.

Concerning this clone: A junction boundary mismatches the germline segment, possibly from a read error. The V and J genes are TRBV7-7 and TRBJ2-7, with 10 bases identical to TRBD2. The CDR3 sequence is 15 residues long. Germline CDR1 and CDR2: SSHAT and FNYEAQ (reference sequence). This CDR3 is CASSRGTSVSYEQYF. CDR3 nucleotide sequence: TGTGCTAGCAGCCGCGGGACTAGCGTTTCCTACGAGCAGTACTTC.

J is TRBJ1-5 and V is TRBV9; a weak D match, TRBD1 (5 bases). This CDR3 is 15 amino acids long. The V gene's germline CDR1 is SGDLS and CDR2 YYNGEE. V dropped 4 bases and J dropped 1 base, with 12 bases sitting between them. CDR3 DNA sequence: TGTGCCAGCAGCCCCTTGGGACTAAGCAATCAGCCCCAGCATTTT. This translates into CASSPLGLSNQPQHF.

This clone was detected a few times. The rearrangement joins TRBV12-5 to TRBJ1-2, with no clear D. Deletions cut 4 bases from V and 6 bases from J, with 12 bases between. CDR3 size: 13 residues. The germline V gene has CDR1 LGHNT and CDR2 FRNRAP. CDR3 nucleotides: TGTGCTAGTGGTTGGGCCGGGCGGGATGGCTACACCTTC. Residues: CASGWAGRDGYTF.

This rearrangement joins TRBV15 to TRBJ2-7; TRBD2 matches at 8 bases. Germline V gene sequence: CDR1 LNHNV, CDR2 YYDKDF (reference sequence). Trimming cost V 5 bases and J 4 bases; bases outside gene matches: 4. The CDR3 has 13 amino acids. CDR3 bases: TGTGCCACCAGCGGAAGCGGGAGTTACGAGCAGTACTTC. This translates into CATSGSGSYEQYF.